The text below deals with one TCR beta chain. Clones were read by immunoSEQ multiplex PCR, and TCRdb kept only the in-frame ones, dropping some. The sample has around 39,000 clones, 88% seen once; the top ten hold more than 0.95%. The data belong to a study of T cell changes during pregnancy in multiple sclerosis. The sequenced sample was CD4+ T cells from peripheral blood mononuclear cells, obtained before pregnancy. This receptor was identified in a female donor with multiple sclerosis, enrolled in a pregnancy study.

CDR3 sequence (DNA): TGTGCCAGCAGCTTAACAGGCTGGGATGGCTACACCTTC. Its translation: CASSLTGWDGYTF. This rearrangement joins TRBV7-2 to TRBJ1-2; D is possibly TRBD1 (5 bases). This CDR3 has 13 residues. V lost 2 bases to trimming and J lost 6 bases, with 10 bases between them. CDR1 and CDR2 (germline): SGHTA, FQGNSA.